Described below is a single TCR beta chain sequence and its context. The CDR3 length is 13 residues. CDR1 is MDHEN and CDR2 is SYDVKM in the germline V gene. Germline trimming cut 8 bases from V and 6 bases from J; bases unmatched to any gene: 8. Under the authors' procedure: Reference gene primer amplification gave nucleated cell count estimates. Produced via immunoSEQ multiplex PCR; TCRdb's table is partial and in-frame only. V, J and clone size derive from that table, while D and trimming were established from the DNA sequence. The sample consists of about 180,000 clones, roughly four fifths of them appearing once. This sample stems from a study of blood T cell repertoires in COVID-19. Study background: The United States, Italy and Spain supplied acute and convalescent COVID-19 samples. T cells, B-cell-depleted T cells, or PBMCs provided the cDNA or gDNA that served as material.

Seattle patients were enrolled during active infection and followed longitudinally. Input material: peripheral blood. This clonotype was sampled from a woman in her 70s with COVID-19, enrolled during active disease. The gene calls are TRBV28 and TRBJ2-5; the match to TRBD2 covers 8 bases. CDR3 coding DNA: TGTGCCAGCTTGGGACTAGTTATTAAGACCCAGTACTTC. This sequence encodes CASLGLVIKTQYF.